This T cell receptor beta chain was observed in a study of T cells in Graves' hyperthyroidism and ophthalmopathy. Whole-study findings and limits: Blood also held most thyroid clonotypes expanded beyond 0.001.

CDR1 and CDR2 (germline): SGHRS, YFSETQ. The germline V and J ends were trimmed by 2 bases and 8 bases, with 13 bases remaining between them. The CDR3 is made up of 13 amino acids. This clonotype was observed many times. Its antigen is undetermined. Researchers took RNA transcripts and amplified the TCR beta CDR3 regions from them. The TCR CDR3 first-round RT-PCR relied on the HTBI primer set. A single record per CDR3 protein comes from TCRdb applying MiXCR to the multiplex PCR reads. The repertoire has over 150,000 distinct CDR3 sequences, more than 15% of them found once; the top ten carry 25% to 35%. An approximately 9.4 ml volume of fresh peripheral blood provided the PBMCs.

This clonotype originated in a woman between 45 and 60 years old with Graves' hyperthyroidism. The sequencing input was blood. V is TRBV5-1 and J is TRBJ1-2; no clear D gene. The DNA for the CDR3 is TGCGCCAGCAGCTTCCCAGCCAGACAAGGCTACACCTTC. Translating gives CASSFPARQGYTF.